This TCR beta chain appears in the sequencing data of a study of metastatic and nonmetastatic thyroid tumors. Study as a whole: Repertoires were compared across blood and tumor or nodule tissue from malignant and benign thyroid patients.

TCRdb re-processed the PCR reads through MiXCR. Counted here are approximately 60,000 clones, just under 30% occurring once; the ten biggest clones make up approximately 15%. J was trimmed by 8 bases and V by 5 bases; bases with no gene match: 8. Germline CDR1 and CDR2: SGHAT and FQNNGV. This CDR3 spans 13 amino acids. Each patient came to thyroid surgery without any prior treatment (of any kind). About this clone: The antigen remains unidentified.

Notes on the study in general: According to reports, the diversity of TCR beta was significantly higher in malignant thyroid tumors than in benign nodules, and this held in both blood and tumor samples.

The chain employs TRBV11-2 and TRBJ1-2, with TRBD1 matching over 7 bases. The sequence derives from a female donor with papillary thyroid cancer or a benign thyroid nodule (not recorded which). Some clones in this sample may be carry-over from other donors' samples. Sequenced: blood. The CDR3 DNA reads as TGTGCCAGCAGCGAAGACAGGGAAAGGGGCTACACCTTC. Amino acid sequence: CASSEDRERGYTF.